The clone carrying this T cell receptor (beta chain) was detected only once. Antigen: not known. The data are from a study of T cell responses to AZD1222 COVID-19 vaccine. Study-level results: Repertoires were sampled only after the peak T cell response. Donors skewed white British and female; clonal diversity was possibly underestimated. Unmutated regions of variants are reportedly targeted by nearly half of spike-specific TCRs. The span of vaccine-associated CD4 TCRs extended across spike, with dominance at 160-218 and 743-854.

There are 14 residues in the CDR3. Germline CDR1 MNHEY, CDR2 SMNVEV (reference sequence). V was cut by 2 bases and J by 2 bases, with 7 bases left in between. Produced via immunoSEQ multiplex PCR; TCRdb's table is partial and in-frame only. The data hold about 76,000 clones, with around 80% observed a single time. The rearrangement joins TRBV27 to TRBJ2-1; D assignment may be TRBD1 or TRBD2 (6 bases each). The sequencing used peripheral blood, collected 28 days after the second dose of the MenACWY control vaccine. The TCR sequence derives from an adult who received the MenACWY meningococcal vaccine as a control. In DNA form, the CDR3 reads TGTGCCAGCAGTTTAGGGGGGCCCTACAATGAGCAGTTCTTC. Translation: CASSLGGPYNEQFF.